Described below is a single T cell receptor beta chain sequence and its context. These data come from a study of cytomegalovirus exposure and HLA in healthy donors. Participants comprised healthy donors of bone marrow. Primers included in the PCR were 60 Vbeta and 13 Jbeta primers. TCRdb's table, derived via immunoSEQ multiplex PCR, lists solely in-frame clones and lacks some. The sample lists over 150,000 clones; about 80% were seen once. The germline CDR1 and CDR2 sequences are SGHRS and YFSETQ. The CDR3 runs 14 residues. The origin of this receptor is a young man in good health and CMV-seronegative. V gene TRBV5-1 combines with J gene TRBJ2-7; no firm D call. The sample consisted of PBMCs. CDR3 amino acids: CAFFKQKAAYEQYF. CDR3 sequence (DNA): TGCGCTTTTTTCAAGCAGAAGGCGGCATACGAGCAGTACTTC. The entire variable domain, with the rest obtained from reference TRBV5-1 and TRBJ2-7, is as follows: KAGVTQTPRYLIKTRGQQVTLSCSPISGHRSVSWYQQTPGQGLQFLFEYFSETQRNKGNFPGRFSGRQFSNSRSEMNVSTLELGDSALYLCAFFKQKAAYEQYFGPGTRLTVT.